This record looks at one T cell receptor beta chain sequence and its context. The antigen remains unidentified. The sample belongs to a study of beta chain features in type 1 diabetes. Findings and limits, study-wide: The study found fewer insertions and more deletions at VDJ junctions in type 1 diabetes patients. Moderate yet significant TCRB CDR3 shortening was seen in Type 1 diabetes patients in all four CD4+ subsets.

The authors reverse transcribed all of the isolated RNA, so sequencing captured expressed TCRB transcripts. Some clones are missing from TCRdb's copy, which holds only in-frame ones; the method was immunoSEQ multiplex PCR. The repertoire holds 330,000 or so clones, roughly an eighth seen once, with 0.0085% to 0.012% in the top ten. Germline values: CDR1 LNHNV, CDR2 YYDKDF (reference sequence). V lost 8 bases, J lost 3 bases, and 14 bases lay in between. This CDR3 comprises 14 residues. The TCR originated in a woman under 30 with type 1 diabetes. The rearrangement uses TRBV15 and TRBJ1-5; TRBD1 is a possible D gene (5 bases). The material sequenced was naive CD4+ T cells from blood. The CDR3 region has the DNA TGTGCCACCGAGCAGGGATACGACAATCAGCCCCAGCATTTT. Its protein is CATEQGYDNQPQHF.